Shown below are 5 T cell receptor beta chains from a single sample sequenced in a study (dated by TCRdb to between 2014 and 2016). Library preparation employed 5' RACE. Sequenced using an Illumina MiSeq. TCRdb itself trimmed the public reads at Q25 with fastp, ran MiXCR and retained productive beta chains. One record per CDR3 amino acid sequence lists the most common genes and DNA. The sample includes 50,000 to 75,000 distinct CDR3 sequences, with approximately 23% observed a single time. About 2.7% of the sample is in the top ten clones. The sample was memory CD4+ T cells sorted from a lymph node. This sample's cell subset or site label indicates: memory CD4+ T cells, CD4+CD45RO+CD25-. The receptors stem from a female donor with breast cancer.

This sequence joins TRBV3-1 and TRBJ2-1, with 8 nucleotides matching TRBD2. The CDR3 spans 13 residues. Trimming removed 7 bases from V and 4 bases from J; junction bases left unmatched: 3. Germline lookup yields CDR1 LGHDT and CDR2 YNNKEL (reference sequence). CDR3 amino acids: CASNAGGYNEQFF. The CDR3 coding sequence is TGTGCCAGCAATGCGGGGGGTTACAATGAGCAGTTCTTC.

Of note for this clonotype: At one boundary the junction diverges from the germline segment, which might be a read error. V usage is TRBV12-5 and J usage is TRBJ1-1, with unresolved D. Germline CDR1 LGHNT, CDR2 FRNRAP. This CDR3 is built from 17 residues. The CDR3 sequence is CARGLVLGRMMNTGAFF. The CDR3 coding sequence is TGTGCTCGTGGTTTGGTACTGGGGAGGATGATGAACACTGGAGCTTTCTTT.

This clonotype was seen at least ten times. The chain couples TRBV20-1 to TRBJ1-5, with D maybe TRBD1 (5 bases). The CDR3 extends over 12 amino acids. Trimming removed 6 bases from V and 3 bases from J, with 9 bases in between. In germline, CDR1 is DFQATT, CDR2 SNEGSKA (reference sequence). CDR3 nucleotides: TGCAGTGCCCGGGACGTCAATCAGCCCCAGCATTTT. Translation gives CSARDVNQPQHF.

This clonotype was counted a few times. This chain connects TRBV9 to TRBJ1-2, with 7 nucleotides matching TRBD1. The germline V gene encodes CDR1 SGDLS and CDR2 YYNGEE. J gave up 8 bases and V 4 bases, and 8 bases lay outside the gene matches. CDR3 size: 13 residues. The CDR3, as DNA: TGTGCCAGCAGCTTGGGACAGCTCAGCGGCTACACCTTC. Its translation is CASSLGQLSGYTF. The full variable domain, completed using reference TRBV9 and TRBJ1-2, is DSGVTQTPKHLITATGQRVTLRCSPRSGDLSVYWYQQSLDQGLQFLIQYYNGEERAKGNILERFSAQQFPDLHSELNLSSLELGDSALYFCASSLGQLSGYTFGSGTRLTVV.

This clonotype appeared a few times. This CDR3 reads CASTPGRMNTEAFF. CDR3 DNA: TGCGCCAGCACCCCGGGACGGATGAACACTGAAGCTTTCTTT. V and J are TRBV4-3 and TRBJ1-1, with a weak D call TRBD1 (5 bases). The CDR3 is made up of 14 amino acids. Germline CDR1 is LGHNA and CDR2 is YSLEER. V lost 7 bases, J lost 0 bases, and 12 bases lay in between.